This T cell receptor beta chain was sequenced during a study of OX40 agonist ivuxolimab in advanced cancers. About the study as a whole: The costimulatory receptor OX40 (CD134) was targeted by ivuxolimab, a fully human IgG2 agonistic monoclonal antibody. Intravenous ivuxolimab was administered to patients every 2 weeks at six dose levels: 0.01, 0.1, 0.3, 1.5, 3 and 10 mg/kg. Of the roughly 53 patients in dose escalation, some 19 had hepatocellular carcinoma, about 15 had melanoma, 9 had renal cell carcinoma and 9 had head and neck cancer. A male proportion of 70% to 90% and a mean age of 60 years, ranging from 23 to 79, were recorded for the dose-escalation cohort. Prior anti-PD-1, anti-PD-L1 or anti-CTLA-4 therapy was permitted, and approximately 41% of dose-escalation patients had received checkpoint inhibitors. Partial responses occurred in three dose-escalation patients: two with cutaneous melanoma and one with hepatocellular carcinoma. The purpose of peripheral TCRbeta sequencing was to test whether ivuxolimab changed TCR sequence diversity and led to clonal T-cell expansion. The paper describes the monotherapy dose-escalation part (N ≈ 52 patients) of the phase I trial of ivuxolimab. General findings and caveats noted by the study authors: At doses of 0.1 to 3.0 mg/kg, clonal expansion of both CD4+ and CD8+ T cells in blood was seen between baseline and week 6. Low levels of normalized T-cell clonal expansion were also seen in some patients who did not respond. After ivuxolimab, CD8+ T cells had more expanded clones than CD4+ T cells on average. The antigen specificity of the peripheral T cells that underwent clonal expansion was not determined. In partial responders in the 0.1-3.0 mg/kg groups, normalized peripheral clonal expansion was found to be among the lowest, especially among CD8+ T cells.

The trial excluded patients who had a history of autoimmune disease or who were on systemic immunosuppression. In every dose cohort, peripheral blood was drawn for TCR sequencing at baseline, cycle 4 day 1, and cycle 7 day 1. The samples were drawn from a first-in-human, open-label, multicenter phase I dose-escalation trial of ivuxolimab. The trial enrolled adults with locally advanced or metastatic head and neck squamous cell, hepatocellular, melanoma or renal cell carcinoma. Before TCR sequencing, CD4+ and CD8+ T cells were separately sorted from peripheral blood. Via the germline V gene, CDR1 is MGHRA and CDR2 YSYEKL. V is clipped by 3 bases and J by 0 bases, and the sequence between their germline boundaries is 14 bases long. The CDR3 covers 17 residues, taking in both the cysteine and the phenylalanine. The kept DNA is CDR3 alone, 51 bases in frame from the first base. Genomic DNA was isolated from the sorted cells so that the TCRbeta CDR3 region could be sequenced. The immunoSEQ Assay was used to sequence the TCRbeta CDR3 regions. TCRdb took over this immuneACCESS table, retaining in-frame rearrangements with V and J assigned. Such tables are incomplete; in checked studies, under half of the missing clones stem from an unresolved V gene, and the remainder is unexplained. Within this sample are some 20,000 clones, with roughly 84% of them counted one time only. Together, the top ten hold less than 4% of the sample.

Comments on this clone: Its antigen remains undetermined. Per-base qualities were not stored, and no clone one base away is much larger.

The chain couples TRBV4-1 to TRBJ1-4, with no confidently assigned D gene. The sample in question was CD4+ or CD8+ T cells sorted from blood, obtained in a trial of the OX40 agonist ivuxolimab. This TCR derives from an adult with an advanced solid tumor such as melanoma, head and neck, liver or kidney cancer. The CDR3: CASSQTFRIATNEKLFF. At the DNA level, the sequence is TGCGCCAGCAGCCAGACCTTTAGAATTGCAACTAATGAAAAACTGTTTTTT.